These 18 T cell receptor beta chains originate from one sample sequenced in a study of monozygotic twins with inflammatory bowel disease. TCRdb re-called the 5' RACE reads and catalogs CDR3 proteins one per entry, DNA excluded. The sample includes around 370,000 distinct CDR3 sequences. The material sequenced was blood. These receptors were obtained from a human donor with ulcerative colitis or Crohn's disease, or a healthy co-twin of an affected twin (not recorded which).

The chain links TRBV6-2 or TRBV6-3 to TRBJ1-6; TCRdb returns TRBD1, unconfirmable since there is no DNA. The CDR3 has 13 amino acids. Germline values: CDR1 MNHEY, CDR2 SVGEGT. The CDR3: CASSYSTGQPLHF.

The J gene is TRBJ2-2, the V gene TRBV7-8; no DNA is available, so the TRBD1 call from TCRdb remains unchecked. This CDR3 comprises 15 residues. The germline CDR1 and CDR2 sequences are SGHVS and FQNEAQ. The CDR3 loop is CASPEGTRLTGELFF.

This chain links TRBV5-1 with TRBJ2-7; TCRdb calls TRBD2, which cannot be checked without DNA. Germline loops: CDR1 SGHRS, CDR2 YFSETQ. The CDR3 spans 15 residues. CDR3 in amino acids: CASSFESSPSYEQYF.

This chain links TRBV7-2 with TRBJ2-7. The CDR3 extends over 14 amino acids. In germline, CDR1 is SGHTA, CDR2 FQGNSA. The CDR3 sequence: CASSFLDSSYEQYF.

The gene calls are TRBV7-2 and TRBJ1-4; there is no DNA to check the TCRdb D call of TRBD1. CDR1 and CDR2 (germline): SGHTA, FQGNSA. This CDR3 is built from 16 residues. CDR3 sequence reads: CASSQDRGATNKKLFF.

V gene TRBV9 combines with J gene TRBJ2-2; TCRdb picks TRBD2, but there is no DNA to check that call. CDR1 and CDR2 from the germline V gene are SGDLS and YYNGEE. The CDR3 has 16 amino acids. The CDR3 reads CASSGLAGGLTGELFF.

V usage is TRBV5-4 and J usage is TRBJ2-6; the TRBD1 assignment by TCRdb is unverifiable without DNA. CDR1 is SGHNT and CDR2 is YYREEE in the germline V gene (reference sequence). This CDR3 is 17 amino acids long. The CDR3 here is CASRFQGRASGANVLTF. The full variable domain, rest sourced from reference TRBV5-4 and TRBJ2-6, is ETGVTQSPTHLIKTRGQQVTLRCSSQSGHNTVSWYQQALGQGPQFIFQYYREEENGRGNFPPRFSGLQFPNYSSELNVNALELDDSALYLCASRFQGRASGANVLTFGAGSRLTVL.

The CDR3 loop reads CASSQGDRGVHEQYF. The rearrangement links TRBV3-1 to TRBJ2-7; lacking DNA, the TRBD1 call made by TCRdb goes unchecked. The CDR3 is 15 amino acids. Looked up from germline, CDR1 is LGHDT and CDR2 is YNNKEL (reference sequence).

J is TRBJ2-5 and V is TRBV6-6; TCRdb lists TRBD1, though no DNA is available to test this call. Germline CDR1 reads MNHNY; CDR2 reads SVGAGI (reference sequence). This CDR3 is 14 amino acids long. The CDR3 sequence: CASTLSRVQETQYF.

The chain joins TRBV20-1 to TRBJ2-1; TCRdb designates TRBD1, a call that cannot be tested without DNA. Per germline, CDR1 DFQATT and CDR2 SNEGSKA (reference sequence). CDR3 length: 18 residues. CDR3 loop: CSARNDREAAGGYNEQFF.

Here the CDR3 reads CASSEPQGANTGELFF. The chain couples TRBV9 to TRBJ2-2; with no DNA, the TCRdb D assignment of TRBD1 cannot be verified. There are 16 residues in the CDR3. In germline, CDR1 is SGDLS, CDR2 YYNGEE.

The chain couples TRBV7-2 to TRBJ2-1; TCRdb selects TRBD1, and the lack of DNA leaves this call unchecked. This CDR3 spans 15 amino acids. Germline values: CDR1 SGHTA, CDR2 FQGNSA. The CDR3 loop reads CASSLGQGAPNEQFF. Combining the CDR3 with reference TRBV7-2 and TRBJ2-1 gives the whole variable domain GAGVSQSPSNKVTEKGKDVELRCDPISGHTALYWYRQSLGQGLEFLIYFQGNSAPDKSGLPSDRFSAERTGGSVSTLTIQRTQQEDSAVYLCASSLGQGAPNEQFFGPGTRLTVL.

The chain recombines TRBV6-2 or TRBV6-3 with TRBJ1-5; the TCRdb D gene call, TRBD1, has no DNA to confirm it. The germline gives CDR1 MNHEY, CDR2 SVGEGT. The CDR3 runs 14 residues. The CDR3 protein is CASSSRGPDQPQHF.

The chain joins TRBV20-1 to TRBJ1-5; TCRdb's D call of TRBD1 is untestable without DNA. CDR3 length: 15 amino acids. Germline V CDR1 and CDR2: DFQATT, SNEGSKA (reference sequence). CDR3 amino acids: CSADLGQGATQPQHF.

The genes are TRBV20-1 and TRBJ1-3; TCRdb gives TRBD1 as the D gene, but with no DNA this cannot be confirmed. CDR3 length: 16 amino acids. Per the germline V gene, CDR1 is DFQATT and CDR2 is SNEGSKA (reference sequence). The CDR3 sequence: CSARDYGQGGGNTIYF.

The V gene is TRBV3-1, the J gene TRBJ1-1; TCRdb designates TRBD1, a call that cannot be tested without DNA. The CDR3 is 15 amino acids. Germline CDR1 and CDR2: LGHDT and YNNKEL (reference sequence). CDR3: CASSQDAGGKTEAFF.

This chain uses TRBV5-6 with TRBJ1-4; TCRdb returns TRBD1, unconfirmable since there is no DNA. Germline V CDR1 and CDR2: SGHDT, YYEEEE. This CDR3 comprises 17 residues. CDR3 sequence reads: CASSLGFKQELNEKLFF.

The CDR3 sequence is CASRYRGNTDTQYF. The rearrangement uses TRBV6-5 and TRBJ2-3. The CDR3 has 14 amino acids. Germline V gene sequence: CDR1 MNHEY, CDR2 SVGAGI.